One and the same sample provided the 5 T cell receptor beta chains below, sequenced in a study of blood T cell repertoires in COVID-19. Here immunoSEQ multiplex PCR was the method, and the copy in TCRdb shows in-frame clones only, minus some. In the table there are fewer than 400,000 clones, about 92% of which are singletons. Sequencing input: PBMCs or T cells enriched from blood (not recorded which). The receptors originated from a woman aged 25 to 45 who had recovered from COVID-19.

This clone showed up just once. V usage is TRBV18 and J usage is TRBJ1-1, with a tentative D call TRBD1 (5 bases). Trimming left V 6 bases short and J 1 base short, with 12 bases between. This CDR3 region has 14 residues. Per germline, CDR1 KGHSH and CDR2 LQKENI. CDR3 sequence reads: CASSEGVGNTEAFF. Written as DNA, the CDR3 is TGTGCCAGCTCCGAAGGGGTGGGGAACACTGAAGCTTTCTTT. Variable domain in full (rest from reference TRBV18 and TRBJ1-1): NAGVMQNPRHLVRRRGQEARLRCSPMKGHSHVYWYRQLPEEGLKFMVYLQKENIIDESGMPKERFSAEFPKEGPSILRIQQVVRGDSAAYFCASSEGVGNTEAFFGQGTRLTVV.

This clone was found a few times. The chain uses TRBV18 and TRBJ1-5; D gene uncertain. The CDR3 spans 15 residues. With 6 bases removed from V and 0 bases from J, the gap between germline ends came to 12 bases. The V gene's germline CDR1 is KGHSH and CDR2 LQKENI. The CDR3 loop is CASSSGAYSNQPQHF. The CDR3 DNA reads TGTGCCAGCTCCTCGGGAGCCTATAGCAATCAGCCCCAGCATTTT.

The V and J genes are TRBV28 and TRBJ2-5; D might be TRBD2 (5 bases). Trimming cost V 5 bases and J 5 bases, with 15 bases left between them. The germline gives CDR1 MDHEN, CDR2 SYDVKM. The CDR3 consists of 14 residues. Here the CDR3 reads CASSASGGRETQYF. As DNA, the CDR3 is TGTGCCAGCAGTGCATCAGGAGGCAGGGAGACCCAGTACTTC.

The rearrangement links TRBV7-9 to TRBJ2-3, with 12 bases lining up with TRBD2. Trimming at V came to 5 bases and at J to 4 bases, leaving 10 bases not matched to a gene. Germline V gene data show CDR1 as SEHNR and CDR2 as FQNEAQ (reference sequence). The CDR3 length is 17 residues. CDR3 sequence (DNA): TGTGCCAGCAGCGGGTTCCTGACTAGCGGGAGTGCAGATACGCAGTATTTT. It encodes CASSGFLTSGSADTQYF.

V and J are TRBV5-4 and TRBJ1-2; no clear D gene. Germline CDR1 is SGHNT and CDR2 is YYREEE (reference sequence). This CDR3 has 17 residues. Trimming stripped 0 bases from V and 0 bases from J, with 15 bases between. The CDR3 region has the DNA TGTGCCAGCAGCTTGGCCGCCGGGTCTCTAGCTAACTATGGCTACACCTTC. The encoded protein is CASSLAAGSLANYGYTF.